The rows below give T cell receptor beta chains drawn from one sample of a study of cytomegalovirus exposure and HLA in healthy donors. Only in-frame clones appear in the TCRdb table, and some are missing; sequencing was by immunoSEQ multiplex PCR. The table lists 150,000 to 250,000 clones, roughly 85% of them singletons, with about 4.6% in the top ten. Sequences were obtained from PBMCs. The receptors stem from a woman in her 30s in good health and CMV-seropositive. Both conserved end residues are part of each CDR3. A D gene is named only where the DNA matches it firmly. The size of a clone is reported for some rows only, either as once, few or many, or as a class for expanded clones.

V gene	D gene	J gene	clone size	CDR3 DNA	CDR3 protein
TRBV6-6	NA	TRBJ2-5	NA	TGTGCCAGCAGTTACTCAGCTGGCCTAACGAGGGAGACCCAGTACTTC	CASSYSAGLTRETQYF
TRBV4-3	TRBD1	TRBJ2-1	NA	TGCGCCAGCAGCCCCCGGGACAGGGTCGACAATGAGCAGTTCTTC	CASSPRDRVDNEQFF
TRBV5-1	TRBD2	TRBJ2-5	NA	TGCGCCAGCAGCCTCGGACTAGCGGGGGTAGGAGAGACCCAGTACTTC	CASSLGLAGVGETQYF
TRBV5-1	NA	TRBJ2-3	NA	TGCGCCAGCACTCTGGCGCTAGCGATAACAGATACGCAGTATTTT	CASTLALAITDTQYF
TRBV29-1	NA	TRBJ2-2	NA	TGCAGCGCCGGCGGAAGGAACACCGGGGAGCTGTTTTTT	CSAGGRNTGELFF
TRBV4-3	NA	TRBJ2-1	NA	TGCGCCAGCAGCCTCGAAGGGAGATACAATGAGCAGTTCTTC	CASSLEGRYNEQFF
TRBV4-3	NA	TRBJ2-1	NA	TGCGCCAGCAGCCAAGATACGGGGGTCTCCTACAATGAGCAGTTCTTC	CASSQDTGVSYNEQFF
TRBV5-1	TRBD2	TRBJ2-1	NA	TGCGCCAGCCGCTCTTGGACTAGCGGGAATGCAAATGAGCAGTTCTTC	CASRSWTSGNANEQFF
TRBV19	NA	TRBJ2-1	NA	TGTGCCAGTAGTATTCGGGACTCCTACAATGAGCAGTTCTTC	CASSIRDSYNEQFF
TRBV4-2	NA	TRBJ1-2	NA	TGTGCCAGCAGCCAAGACTTGACCCAGGGAGGCTACACCTTC	CASSQDLTQGGYTF
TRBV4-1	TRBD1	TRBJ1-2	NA	TGCGCCAGCAGCCATCCCGGGACAGGGGTTGATGGCTACACCTTC	CASSHPGTGVDGYTF
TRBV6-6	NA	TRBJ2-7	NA	TGTGCCAGCAGTTACACCGGACAGATCTACGAGCAGTACTTC	CASSYTGQIYEQYF
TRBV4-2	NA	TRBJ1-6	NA	TGTGCCAGCAGCCCCGGGGGTTGGACAACCGGGATGTCTTCACCCCTCCACTTT	CASSPGGWTTGMSSPLHF
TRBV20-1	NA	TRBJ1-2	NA	TGCAGTGCTAGCAAGGGGTATGGCTACACCTTC	CSASKGYGYTF
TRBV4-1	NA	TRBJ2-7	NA	TGCGCCAGCAGCCACGACAGGCCACGGAGGATTAACTACGAGCAGTACTTC	CASSHDRPRRINYEQYF
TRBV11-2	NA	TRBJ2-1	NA	TGTGCCAGCAGCTCGTCCAGGGGCGACAATGAGCAGTTCTTC	CASSSSRGDNEQFF
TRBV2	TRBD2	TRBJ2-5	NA	TGTGCCAGCGGTTTAAGTACTAGCGGGAGCGGCGAGACCCAGTACTTC	CASGLSTSGSGETQYF
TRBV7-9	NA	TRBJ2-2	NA	TGTGCCAGCAGCTTAGCGTACAGAGCCGGGGAGCTGTTTTTT	CASSLAYRAGELFF
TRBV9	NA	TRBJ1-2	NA	TGTGCCAGCAGCTCCCCGGGGGGGCGGACTGGCTACACCTTC	CASSSPGGRTGYTF
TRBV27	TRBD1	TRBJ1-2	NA	TGTGCCAGCAGTTCCATCCGGACAGGTTGGAACTATGGCTACACCTTC	CASSSIRTGWNYGYTF
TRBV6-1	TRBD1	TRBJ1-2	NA	TGTGCCAGCATTCTACAGGGGGACTATGGCTACACCTTC	CASILQGDYGYTF
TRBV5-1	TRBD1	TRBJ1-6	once	TGCGCCAGCAGCTGGGGGACAGGGGATAATTCACCCCTCCACTTT	CASSWGTGDNSPLHF
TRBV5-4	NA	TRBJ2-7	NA	TGTGCCAGCAGCTCCAAAACGGGACACTACTACGAGCAGTACTTC	CASSSKTGHYYEQYF
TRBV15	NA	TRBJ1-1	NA	TGTGCCACCAGCAGAGATCAAGGGGCCGGCACTGAAGCTTTCTTT	CATSRDQGAGTEAFF
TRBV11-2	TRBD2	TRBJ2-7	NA	TGTGCCAGCAGCCCCGGGGGGGGGCTATCCTCCTACGAGCAGTACTTC	CASSPGGGLSSYEQYF
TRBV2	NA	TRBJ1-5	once	TGTGCCAGCAGTGACAAGTCAGGGAATCAGCCCCAGCATTTT	CASSDKSGNQPQHF
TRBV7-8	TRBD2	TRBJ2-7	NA	TGTGCCAGCAGAGGTACTAGCGTTAACTCCTACGAGCAGTACTTC	CASRGTSVNSYEQYF
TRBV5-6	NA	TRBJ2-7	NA	TGTGCCAGCAGCTTGGTCGGGGTCTCCAGCTCCTACGAGCAGTACTTC	CASSLVGVSSSYEQYF
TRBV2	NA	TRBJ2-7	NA	TGTGCCAGCATGGACAGCGCCTACGAGCAGTACTTC	CASMDSAYEQYF
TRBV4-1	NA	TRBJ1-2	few	TGCGCCAGCAGCCAAGATGGGTCAGGGCGTCACTATGGCTACACCTTC	CASSQDGSGRHYGYTF
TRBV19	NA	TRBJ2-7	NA	TGTGCCAGTGCCTCTGGGGCCGAACCCTACGAGCAGTACTTC	CASASGAEPYEQYF
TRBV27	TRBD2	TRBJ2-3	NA	TGTGCCACCTGGGGCCGGGGGGGCTCCGATACGCAGTATTTT	CATWGRGGSDTQYF
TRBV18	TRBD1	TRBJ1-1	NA	TGTGCCAGCTCACGCGGGACAGGCAACACTGAAGCTTTCTTT	CASSRGTGNTEAFF
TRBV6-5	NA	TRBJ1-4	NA	TGTGCCAGCAGTCGGCAGGGGAGAGGAGAAAAACTGTTTTTT	CASSRQGRGEKLFF
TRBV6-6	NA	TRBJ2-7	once	TGTGCCAGCAGTTACTCCCCTCCGCAGGGATACGAGCAGTACTTC	CASSYSPPQGYEQYF
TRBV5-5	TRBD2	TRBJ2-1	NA	TGTGCCAGCAGCCCCCGGGGGGAGTCCTACAATGAGCAGTTCTTC	CASSPRGESYNEQFF
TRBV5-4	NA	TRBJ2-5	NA	TGTGCCAGCAGCTCTAGCTCGTTAGGGCAACAAGAGACCCAGTACTTC	CASSSSSLGQQETQYF
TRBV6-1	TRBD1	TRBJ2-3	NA	TGTGCCGGACGGGACAGCAACACAGATACGCAGTATTTT	CAGRDSNTDTQYF
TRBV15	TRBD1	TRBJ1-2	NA	TGTGCCACCAGCAGACGTTCCGGGACAGATAACTATGGCTACACCTTC	CATSRRSGTDNYGYTF
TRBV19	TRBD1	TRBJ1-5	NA	TGTGCCAGTGGAAGTACAGGGGGCAACAATCAGCCCCAGCATTTT	CASGSTGGNNQPQHF
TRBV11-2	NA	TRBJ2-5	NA	TGTGCCAGCAGCCGACAGACACTCGGGGAGACCCAGTACTTC	CASSRQTLGETQYF
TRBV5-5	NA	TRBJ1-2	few	TGTGCCAGCAGTTACGACTGGAACTATGGCTACACCTTC	CASSYDWNYGYTF
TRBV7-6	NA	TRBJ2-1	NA	TGTGCCAGCAGCTTAGGTCCACAGGGCGACCACGACAATGAGCAGTTCTTC	CASSLGPQGDHDNEQFF
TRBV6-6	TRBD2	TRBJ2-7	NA	TGTGCCAGCAGTACGGGCGGGGGAACCTACGAGCAGTACTTC	CASSTGGGTYEQYF
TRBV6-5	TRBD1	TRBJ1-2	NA	TGTGCCAGCAGTTCCGCCTCGGGGACAGGGAGCTATGGCTACACCTTC	CASSSASGTGSYGYTF
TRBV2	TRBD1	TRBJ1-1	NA	TGTGCCAGCAGTTTTTCCCGGGACAGGGGACTGAACACTGAAGCTTTCTTT	CASSFSRDRGLNTEAFF
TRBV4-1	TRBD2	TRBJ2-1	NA	TGCGCCAGCAGCCAAGATTGGACGACTAGCGGGGGGAATGAGCAGTTCTTC	CASSQDWTTSGGNEQFF
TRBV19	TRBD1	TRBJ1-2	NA	TGTGCCAGTAGTCCCCGGACAGGGAAGGGTTGGTCTGGCTACACCTTC	CASSPRTGKGWSGYTF
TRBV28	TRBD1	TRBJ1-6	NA	TGTGCCAGCAGTTTGCTTGGACAGGGGTCACCCCTCCACTTT	CASSLLGQGSPLHF
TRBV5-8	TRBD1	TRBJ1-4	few	TGTGCCAGCAGCTTGGGAAGCCGACAGGGCGAGGAAAAACTGTTTTTT	CASSLGSRQGEEKLFF
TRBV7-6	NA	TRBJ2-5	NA	TGTGCCAGCAGCTTGCGGCAGGGAGAGACCCAGTACTTC	CASSLRQGETQYF
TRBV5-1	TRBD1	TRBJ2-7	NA	TGCGCCAGCAGCCCGGGACAGGGGTTCGACGAGCAGTACTTC	CASSPGQGFDEQYF
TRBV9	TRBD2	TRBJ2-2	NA	TGTGCCAGCAGCGCCGGACTAGCGGGAGTTACCGGGGAGCTGTTTTTT	CASSAGLAGVTGELFF
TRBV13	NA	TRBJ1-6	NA	TGTGCCAGCAGCTACAAGGACAGACCTAATTCACCCCTCCACTTT	CASSYKDRPNSPLHF
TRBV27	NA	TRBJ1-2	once	TGTGCCAGCAGTTTATCGCGGGGGGCTGGCTACACCTTC	CASSLSRGAGYTF
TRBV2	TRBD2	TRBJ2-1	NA	TGTGCCAGCCGCCGGGTGGGACTAGCGGGGGCAACCTACAATGAGCAGTTCTTC	CASRRVGLAGATYNEQFF
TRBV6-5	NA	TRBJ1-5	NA	TGTGCCAGCAGCCCCGGGACAAACAATCAGCCCCAGCATTTT	CASSPGTNNQPQHF
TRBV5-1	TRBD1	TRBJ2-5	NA	TGCGCCAGCGGACAGGGAGGTTATGAGCAGTACTTC	CASGQGGYEQYF
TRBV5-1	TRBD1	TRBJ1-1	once	TGCGCCAGCTCTGCCCGACAGGGGTCCACTGAAGCTTTCTTT	CASSARQGSTEAFF
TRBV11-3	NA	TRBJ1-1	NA	TGTGCCAGCAGCAAGTTGACAGCTCAAGCTTTCTTT	CASSKLTAQAFF